A selection of T cell receptor beta chains follows, all from one sample in a study of OX40 agonist ivuxolimab in advanced cancers. TCRdb's copy holds only in-frame clones and misses some; the assay was immunoSEQ multiplex PCR. Seen here are 60,000 to 80,000 clones, approximately 90% observed once, and the top ten hold 0.44%. Sequenced material: CD4+ or CD8+ T cells sorted from blood, taken in a trial of the OX40 agonist ivuxolimab. The source of these receptors is an adult with an advanced solid tumor such as melanoma, head and neck, liver or kidney cancer. CDR3s include the opening cysteine and the closing phenylalanine or tryptophan. The D gene is left open where the match is weak.

d_call,v_call,j_call,cdr3_length,cdr3_nt,cdr3_aa
.,TRBV4-2,TRBJ1-2,15,TGTGCCAGCAGCCAACAACTACAGGGAAACTATGGCTACACCTTC,CASSQQLQGNYGYTF
.,TRBV4-1,TRBJ2-3,15,TGCGCCAGCAGCCAAAGATGGCGGATTCGGGTAGCGCAGTATTTT,CASSQRWRIRVAQYF
.,TRBV4-3,TRBJ1-6,14,TGCGCCAGCAGCCAAGATGCCGGGGAATCACCCCTCCACTTT,CASSQDAGESPLHF
.,TRBV19,TRBJ1-1,14,TGTGCCAGTAGTATAGCTTTACAGGGCGAGGAAGCTTTCTTT,CASSIALQGEEAFF
TRBD1,TRBV27,TRBJ1-5,14,TGTGCCAGCGGCACAGGGGAAAGCAATCAGCCCCAGCATTTT,CASGTGESNQPQHF
.,TRBV7-2,TRBJ2-1,13,TGTGCCAGCAGCCCGTCCAGGGGCAATCAGCAGTTCTTC,CASSPSRGNQQFF
.,TRBV18,TRBJ2-7,14,TGTGCCAGCTCACCAGGGGTTCAGGACTACGAGCAGTACTTC,CASSPGVQDYEQYF
.,TRBV30,TRBJ1-5,15,TGTGCCTGGAGTCGATCAGGCAGTGTGAATCAGCCCCAGCATTTT,CAWSRSGSVNQPQHF
TRBD2,TRBV19,TRBJ2-1,14,TGTGCCAGTAGTATAGTAGGGGCGGGAGGGAGGCAGTTCTTC,CASSIVGAGGRQFF
.,TRBV5-8,TRBJ2-2,17,TGTGCCAGCAGCTTGGTACGGGGTGGGCCGAACACCGGGGAGCTGTTTTTT,CASSLVRGGPNTGELFF